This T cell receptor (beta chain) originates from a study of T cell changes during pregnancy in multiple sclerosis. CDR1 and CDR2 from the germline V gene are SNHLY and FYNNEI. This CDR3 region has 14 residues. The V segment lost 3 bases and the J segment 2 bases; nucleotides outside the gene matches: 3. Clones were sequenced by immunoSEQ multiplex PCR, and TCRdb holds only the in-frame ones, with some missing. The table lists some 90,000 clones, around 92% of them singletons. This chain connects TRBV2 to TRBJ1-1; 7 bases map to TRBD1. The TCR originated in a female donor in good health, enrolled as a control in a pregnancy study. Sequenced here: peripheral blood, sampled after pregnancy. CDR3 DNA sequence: TGTGCCAGCAGTGAGAGACAGGGAAACACTGAAGCTTTCTTT. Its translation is CASSERQGNTEAFF.